The 5 T cell receptor beta chains given below trace back to one sample, sequenced in a study of cytomegalovirus exposure and HLA in healthy donors. With 60 Vbeta and 13 Jbeta primers, the PCR was carried out. TCRdb's table, derived via immunoSEQ multiplex PCR, lists solely in-frame clones and lacks some. The data show 100,000 or so clones, with about 80% seen just once and roughly 4.1% held by the top ten. Source material: PBMCs. Receptors originate from a man aged 40-55 years in good health and CMV-seronegative.

This chain uses TRBV2 with TRBJ1-5, with D tentatively TRBD1 (6 bases). With 5 bases removed from V and 1 base from J, the gap between germline ends came to 12 bases. The CDR3 is 15 amino acids. Germline V lookup: CDR1 SNHLY, CDR2 FYNNEI. The DNA for the CDR3 is TGTGCCAGCAGTCGCGGACAGTTGAGCAATCAGCCCCAGCATTTT. It is translated as CASSRGQLSNQPQHF.

In this sample, this clone turned up a few times. The DNA for the CDR3 is TGCGCCAGCAGCAAGTACCCAACTACAAATGAGCAGTTCTTC. Residues: CASSKYPTTNEQFF. V is TRBV4-1 and J is TRBJ2-1; D is uncertain. CDR1 is MGHRA, CDR2 YSYEKL, per germline. The CDR3 sequence is 14 residues long. With 5 bases removed from V and 7 bases from J, the gap between germline ends came to 15 bases.

The chain carries TRBV4-3 and TRBJ2-5; D perhaps matches TRBD2 (5 bases). V lost 1 base, J lost 2 bases, and 14 bases lay in between. Germline CDR1 LGHNA, CDR2 YSLEER. CDR3 length: 16 amino acids. CDR3 amino acids: CASSQGSSSPQETQYF. The DNA for the CDR3 is TGCGCCAGCAGCCAAGGGTCATCTAGCCCTCAAGAGACCCAGTACTTC.

This clone appeared a single time. This sequence joins TRBV19 and TRBJ1-1; D not resolved. Germline CDR1 is LNHDA and CDR2 is SQIVND (reference sequence). V was cut by 3 bases and J by 0 bases, with 5 bases left in between. The CDR3 contains 13 residues. CDR3 nucleotides: TGTGCCAGTAGTATGGACTTGAACACTGAAGCTTTCTTT. Amino acids: CASSMDLNTEAFF.

This CDR3 is CASSLSRERGRELFF. CDR3 DNA sequence: TGTGCCAGCAGCTTAAGTAGGGAAAGGGGAAGGGAGCTGTTTTTT. V is TRBV5-4 and J is TRBJ2-2; a possible D gene is TRBD1 (5 bases). The CDR3 has 15 amino acids. V gave up 2 bases and J gave up 9 bases, with 17 bases separating them. Germline loops: CDR1 SGHNT, CDR2 YYREEE (reference sequence).